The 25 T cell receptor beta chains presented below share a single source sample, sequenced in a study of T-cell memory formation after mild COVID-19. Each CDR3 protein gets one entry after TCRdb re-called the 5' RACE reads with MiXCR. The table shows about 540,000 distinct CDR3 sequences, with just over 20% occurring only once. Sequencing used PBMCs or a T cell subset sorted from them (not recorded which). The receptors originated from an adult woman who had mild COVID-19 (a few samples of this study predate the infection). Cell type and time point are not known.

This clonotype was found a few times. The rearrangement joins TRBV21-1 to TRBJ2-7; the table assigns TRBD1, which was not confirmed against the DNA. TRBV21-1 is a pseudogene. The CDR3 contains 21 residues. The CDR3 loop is CASSKALSPGTGTGGPYEQYF. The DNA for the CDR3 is TGTGCCAGCAGCAAAGCGCTTTCGCCTGGGACTGGGACAGGGGGCCCCTACGAGCAGTACTTC.

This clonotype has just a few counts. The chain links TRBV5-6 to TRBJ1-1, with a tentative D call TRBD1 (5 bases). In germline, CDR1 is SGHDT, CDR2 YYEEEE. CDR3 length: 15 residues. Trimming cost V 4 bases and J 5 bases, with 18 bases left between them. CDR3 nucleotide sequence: TGTGCCAGCAGCCCCGGGGCCGCCGGGGGGACTGAAGCTTTCTTT. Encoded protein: CASSPGAAGGTEAFF.

The CDR3 DNA sequence: TGCAGTGCTAGACGCCGCTCGCAGGGAGGAGAGACCCAGTACTTC. Protein product: CSARRRSQGGETQYF. V gene TRBV20-1 combines with J gene TRBJ2-5, with TRBD2 as a possible D gene (6 bases). Germline CDR1 is DFQATT and CDR2 is SNEGSKA (reference sequence). The V end was cut by 2 bases, the J end by 4 bases, with 17 bases between. The CDR3 extends over 15 amino acids.

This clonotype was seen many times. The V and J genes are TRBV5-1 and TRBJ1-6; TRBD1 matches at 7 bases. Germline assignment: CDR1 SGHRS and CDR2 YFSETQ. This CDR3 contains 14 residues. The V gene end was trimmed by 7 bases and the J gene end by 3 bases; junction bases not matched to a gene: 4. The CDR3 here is CASGTGDYNSPLHF. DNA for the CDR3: TGCGCCAGCGGCACAGGGGACTATAATTCACCCCTCCACTTT. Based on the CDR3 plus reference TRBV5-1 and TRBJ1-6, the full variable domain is KAGVTQTPRYLIKTRGQQVTLSCSPISGHRSVSWYQQTPGQGLQFLFEYFSETQRNKGNFPGRFSGRQFSNSRSEMNVSTLELGDSALYLCASGTGDYNSPLHFGNGTRLTVT.

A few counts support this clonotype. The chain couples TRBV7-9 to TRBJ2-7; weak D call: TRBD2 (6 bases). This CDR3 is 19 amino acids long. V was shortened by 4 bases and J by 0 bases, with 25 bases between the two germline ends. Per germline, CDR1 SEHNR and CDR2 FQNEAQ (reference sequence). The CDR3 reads CASSSTDPERRGGSYEQYF. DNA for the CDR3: TGTGCCAGCAGCTCGACAGACCCCGAGCGGCGGGGCGGCTCCTACGAGCAGTACTTC.

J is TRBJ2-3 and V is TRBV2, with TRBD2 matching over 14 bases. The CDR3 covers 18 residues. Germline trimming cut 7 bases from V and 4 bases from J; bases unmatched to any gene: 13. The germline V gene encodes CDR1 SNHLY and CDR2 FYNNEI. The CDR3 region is CASTTMITTSGGADTQYF. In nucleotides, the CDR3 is TGTGCCAGCACTACGATGATCACGACTAGCGGGGGGGCAGATACGCAGTATTTT.

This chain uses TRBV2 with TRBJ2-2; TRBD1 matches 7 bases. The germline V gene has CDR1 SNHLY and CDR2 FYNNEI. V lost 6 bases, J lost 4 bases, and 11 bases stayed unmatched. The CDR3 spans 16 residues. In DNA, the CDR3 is TGTGCCAGCAGACCCCCGGCAGGGGGTGTCACCGGGGAGCTGTTTTTT. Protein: CASRPPAGGVTGELFF. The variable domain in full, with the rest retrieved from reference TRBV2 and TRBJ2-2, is EPEVTQTPSHQVTQMGQEVILRCVPISNHLYFYWYRQILGQKVEFLVSFYNNEISEKSEIFDDQFSVERPDGSNFTLKIRSTKLEDSAMYFCASRPPAGGVTGELFFGEGSRLTVL.

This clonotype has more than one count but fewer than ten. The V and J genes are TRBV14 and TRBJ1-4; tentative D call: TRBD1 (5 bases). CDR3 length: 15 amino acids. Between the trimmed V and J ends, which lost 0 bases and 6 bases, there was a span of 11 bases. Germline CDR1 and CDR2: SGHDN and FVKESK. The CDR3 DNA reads TGTGCCAGCAGCCAAGACGGGACGGCCTATGAAAAACTGTTTTTT. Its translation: CASSQDGTAYEKLFF.

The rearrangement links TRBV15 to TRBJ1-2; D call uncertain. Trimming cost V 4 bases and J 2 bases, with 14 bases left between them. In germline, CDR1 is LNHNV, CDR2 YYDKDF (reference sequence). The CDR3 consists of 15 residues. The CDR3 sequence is CATSTQRTVNYGYTF. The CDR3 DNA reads TGTGCCACCAGCACGCAGAGGACTGTCAACTATGGCTACACCTTC.

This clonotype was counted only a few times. CDR3 amino acids: CASNLLAGGSDTQYF. The CDR3, as DNA: TGTGCCAGCAACCTACTAGCGGGGGGCTCAGATACGCAGTATTTT. V is TRBV6-1 and J is TRBJ2-3, with 12 bases lining up with TRBD2. J lost 4 bases, V lost 7 bases, and 6 bases had no gene match. CDR3 length equals 15 residues. Germline V lookup: CDR1 MNHNS, CDR2 SASEGT.

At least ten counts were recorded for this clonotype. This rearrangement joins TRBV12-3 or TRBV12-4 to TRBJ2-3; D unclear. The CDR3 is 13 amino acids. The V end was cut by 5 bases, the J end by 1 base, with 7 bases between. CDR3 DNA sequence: TGTGCCAGCAGTCCCTCTGGCACAGATACGCAGTATTTT. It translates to CASSPSGTDTQYF.

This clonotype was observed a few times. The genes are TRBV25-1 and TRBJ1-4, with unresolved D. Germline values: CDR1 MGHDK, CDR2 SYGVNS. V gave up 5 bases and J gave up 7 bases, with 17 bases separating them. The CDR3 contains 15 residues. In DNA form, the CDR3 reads TGTGCCAGCAGTACTTCCGGGATGGGGAGTGAAAAACTGTTTTTT. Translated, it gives CASSTSGMGSEKLFF.

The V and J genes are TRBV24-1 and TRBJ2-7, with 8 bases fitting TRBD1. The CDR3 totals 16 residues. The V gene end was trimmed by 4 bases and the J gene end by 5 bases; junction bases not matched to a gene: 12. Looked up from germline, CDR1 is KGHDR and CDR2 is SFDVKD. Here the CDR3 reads CATSEHPSTGDHEQYF. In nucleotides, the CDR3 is TGTGCCACCAGTGAGCATCCTTCGACAGGGGACCACGAGCAGTACTTC.

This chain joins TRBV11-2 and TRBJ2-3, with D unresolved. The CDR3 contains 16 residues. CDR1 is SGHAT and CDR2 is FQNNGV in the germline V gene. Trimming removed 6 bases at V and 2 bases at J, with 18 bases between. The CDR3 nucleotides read TGTGCCAGCAGTCGACGGGCGGCATCCCTCACAGATACGCAGTATTTT. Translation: CASSRRAASLTDTQYF.

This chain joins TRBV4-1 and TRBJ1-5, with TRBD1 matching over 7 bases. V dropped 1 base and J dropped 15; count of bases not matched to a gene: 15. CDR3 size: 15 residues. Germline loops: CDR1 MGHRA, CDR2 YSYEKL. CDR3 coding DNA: TGCGCCAGCAGCCAAGGGACAGGCCTTTCCTCCGTTGTGCATTTT. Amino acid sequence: CASSQGTGLSSVVHF.

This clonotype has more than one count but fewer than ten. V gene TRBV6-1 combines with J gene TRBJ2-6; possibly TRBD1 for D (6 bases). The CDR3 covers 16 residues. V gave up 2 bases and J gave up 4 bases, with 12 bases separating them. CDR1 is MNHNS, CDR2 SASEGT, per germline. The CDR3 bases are TGTGCCAGCAGTGAACGGCAGGGGTCCGGGGCCAACGTCCTGACTTTC. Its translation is CASSERQGSGANVLTF.

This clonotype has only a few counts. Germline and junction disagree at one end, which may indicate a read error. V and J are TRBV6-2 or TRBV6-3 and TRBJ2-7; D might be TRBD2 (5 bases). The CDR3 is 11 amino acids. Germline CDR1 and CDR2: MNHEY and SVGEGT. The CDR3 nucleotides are TGTGCCAGCTACTACGTCGGGAAGCAGCACTTC. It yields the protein CASYYVGKQHF.

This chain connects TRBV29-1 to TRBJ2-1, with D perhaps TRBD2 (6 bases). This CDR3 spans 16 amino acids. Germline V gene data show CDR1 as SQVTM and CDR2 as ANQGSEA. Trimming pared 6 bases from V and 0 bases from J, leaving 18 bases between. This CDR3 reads CSVPWIGGTSYNEQFF. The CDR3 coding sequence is TGCAGCGTCCCCTGGATTGGGGGGACCTCCTACAATGAGCAGTTCTTC.

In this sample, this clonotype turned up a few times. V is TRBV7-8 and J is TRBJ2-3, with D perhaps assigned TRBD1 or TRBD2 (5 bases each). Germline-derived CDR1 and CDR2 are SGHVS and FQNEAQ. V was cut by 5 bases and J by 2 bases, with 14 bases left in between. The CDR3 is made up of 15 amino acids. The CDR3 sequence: CASSTRQTNTDTQYF. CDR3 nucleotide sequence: TGTGCCAGCAGCACTAGACAGACCAACACAGATACGCAGTATTTT.

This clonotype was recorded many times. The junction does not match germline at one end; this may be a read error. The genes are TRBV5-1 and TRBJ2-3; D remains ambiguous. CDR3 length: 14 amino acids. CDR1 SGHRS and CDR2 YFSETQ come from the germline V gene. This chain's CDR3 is CASSQRGSTDTQYF. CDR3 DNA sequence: TGTGCCAGCAGCCAACGCGGTAGCACAGATACGCAGTATTTT.

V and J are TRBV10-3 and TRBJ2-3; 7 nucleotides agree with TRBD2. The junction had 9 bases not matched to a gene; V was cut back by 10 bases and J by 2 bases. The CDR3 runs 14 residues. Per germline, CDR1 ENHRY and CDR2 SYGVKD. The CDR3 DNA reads TGTGCCACGGAAGCGGGGCACTCCACAGATACGCAGTATTTT. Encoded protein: CATEAGHSTDTQYF.

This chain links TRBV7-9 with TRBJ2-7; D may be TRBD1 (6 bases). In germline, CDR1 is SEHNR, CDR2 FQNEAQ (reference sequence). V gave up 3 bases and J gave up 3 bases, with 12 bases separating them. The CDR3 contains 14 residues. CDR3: CASSLGATGYEQYF. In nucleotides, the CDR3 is TGTGCCAGCAGCTTGGGGGCCACGGGCTACGAGCAGTACTTC.

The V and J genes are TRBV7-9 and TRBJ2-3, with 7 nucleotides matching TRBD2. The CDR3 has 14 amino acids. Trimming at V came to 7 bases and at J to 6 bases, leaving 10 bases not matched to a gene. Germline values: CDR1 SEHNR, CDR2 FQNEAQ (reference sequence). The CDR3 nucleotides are TGTGCCAGCAACCCTAGCGGTACTAGTGATACGCAGTATTTT. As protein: CASNPSGTSDTQYF.

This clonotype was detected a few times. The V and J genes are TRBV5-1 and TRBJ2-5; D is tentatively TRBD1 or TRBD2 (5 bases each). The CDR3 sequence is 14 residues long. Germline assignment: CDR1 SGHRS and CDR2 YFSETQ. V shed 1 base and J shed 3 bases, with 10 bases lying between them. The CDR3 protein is CASSLNLGEETQYF. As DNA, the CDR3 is TGCGCCAGCAGCTTGAACTTGGGGGAAGAGACCCAGTACTTC. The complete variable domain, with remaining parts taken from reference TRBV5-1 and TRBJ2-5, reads KAGVTQTPRYLIKTRGQQVTLSCSPISGHRSVSWYQQTPGQGLQFLFEYFSETQRNKGNFPGRFSGRQFSNSRSEMNVSTLELGDSALYLCASSLNLGEETQYFGPGTRLLVL.

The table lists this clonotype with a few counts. The CDR3 here is CASGDRGASATEAFF. The DNA for the CDR3 is TGTGCCAGCGGGGACAGGGGGGCTTCCGCCACTGAAGCTTTCTTT. The chain has TRBV7-9 and TRBJ1-1; TRBD1 aligns across 11 bases. This CDR3 is 15 amino acids long. With V trimmed by 8 bases and J by 4 bases, 9 bases remained unmatched. Germline V gene lookup returns CDR1 SEHNR and CDR2 FQNEAQ (reference sequence).